This TCR beta chain emerged from a study of Ad26.COV2.S vaccination and SARS-CoV-2 variants. Across the whole study: Intramuscular Ad26.COV2.S at 5x10^10 or 1x10^11 viral particles.

Data came from immunoSEQ multiplex PCR; TCRdb stores just in-frame clones and leaves some out. The repertoire includes some 420,000 clones, 85% to 90% of them detected once, and 3.5% to 4% sits in the top ten. Treatment meaning: roughly 20 received Ad26.COV2.S at low or high dose, single or two shots; several received placebo; per-sample allocation not given. Specimens were obtained on day 63 following the first vaccine or placebo injection. The CDR3 covers 17 residues. Trimming removed 6 bases from V and 1 base from J; junction bases left unmatched: 9. The germline gives CDR1 SNHLY, CDR2 FYNNEI. Sample: peripheral blood, taken in a trial of Ad26.COV2.S vaccine versus placebo. This chain links TRBV2 with TRBJ2-2; 9 bases fit TRBD1. This clonotype was sampled from a person aged 18 to 65 who received the Ad26.COV2.S COVID-19 vaccine or a placebo. The CDR3 loop reads CASSVQGARGNTGELFF. Written as DNA, the CDR3 is TGTGCCAGCAGCGTACAGGGGGCGCGGGGGAACACCGGGGAGCTGTTTTTT.